A single sample is the source of the 14 T cell receptor beta chains below, sequenced in a study of T cell responses to AZD1222 COVID-19 vaccine. The repertoire was sequenced with immunoSEQ multiplex PCR; TCRdb's copy has only in-frame clones and lacks some. This table has 75,000 to 90,000 clones, 70% to 90% appearing once. The source material was peripheral blood, sampled on day 0 of AZD1222 vaccination. Source of these receptors: an adult in good health.

The chain has TRBV9 and TRBJ1-3; unclear D gene. The CDR3 contains 18 residues. Trimming pared 3 bases from V and 0 bases from J, leaving 19 bases between. Germline V gives CDR1 SGDLS, CDR2 YYNGEE. The CDR3 nucleotides are TGTGCCAGCAGCGGAGGACCTGTGGGCTCGGGCTCTGGAAACACCATATATTTT. It encodes CASSGGPVGSGSGNTIYF.

The rearrangement uses TRBV9 and TRBJ2-2, with 9 positions matching TRBD1. The J segment lost 3 bases and the V segment lost 3 bases, leaving 12 bases of the junction unmatched. Germline V gives CDR1 SGDLS, CDR2 YYNGEE. The CDR3 has 18 amino acids. CDR3 sequence: CASSEGEPGQGDTGELFF. CDR3 sequence (DNA): TGTGCCAGCAGCGAGGGCGAACCGGGACAGGGTGACACCGGGGAGCTGTTTTTT.

This chain joins TRBV2 and TRBJ1-4; no reliable D call. Looked up from germline, CDR1 is SNHLY and CDR2 is FYNNEI. The length of the CDR3 is 14 residues. The V and J ends lost 5 bases and 8 bases respectively, with 15 bases between them. In nucleotides, the CDR3 is TGTGCCAGCAGTTTAACAAACGGAGGGGAAAAACTGTTTTTT. Translating gives CASSLTNGGEKLFF.

As for this clone: Its ends do not fully match the called genes, so a read error is possible. The V call is TRBV3-1 (or the pseudogene TRBV3-2), the J call TRBJ1-2, with unresolved D. The germline CDR1 and CDR2 sequences are LGHDT and YNNKEL (reference sequence). The CDR3 has 17 residues. The DNA of the CDR3 is TGTGCCAGCAGCCTGGACCGGACGAGGGAAGGCCCATATGGCTACACCTTT. It codes for CASSLDRTREGPYGYTF.

The chain joins TRBV4-3 to TRBJ2-2; D is perhaps TRBD2 (5 bases). Germline CDR1 reads LGHNA; CDR2 reads YSLEER. V lost 3 bases and J 8 bases, leaving 16 bases between the germline ends. The length of the CDR3 is 15 residues. This CDR3 reads CASSQGRAYGGELFF. The DNA of the CDR3 is TGCGCCAGCAGCCAGGGGAGAGCCTACGGGGGGGAGCTGTTTTTT.

This chain connects TRBV4-1 to TRBJ1-3; 7 nucleotides align to TRBD1. This CDR3 contains 16 residues. Germline CDR1 MGHRA, CDR2 YSYEKL. The V and J ends lost 4 bases and 2 bases, in that order; junction bases with no gene match: 8. The CDR3 region is CASSPKTGDTGNTIYF. The CDR3 nucleotides read TGCGCCAGCAGCCCAAAAACAGGGGACACTGGAAACACCATATATTTT.

This clone was found once. The chain joins TRBV5-8 to TRBJ2-4; 9 bases fit TRBD1. The CDR3 sequence is 17 residues long. V was clipped by 3 bases and J by 0 bases; unmatched bases: 7. CDR1 and CDR2 from the germline V gene are SGHTS and YDEGEE. The CDR3 sequence: CASSSRDRVLAKNIQYF. As DNA, the CDR3 is TGTGCCAGCAGCTCGAGGGACAGGGTACTAGCCAAAAACATTCAGTACTTC.

This chain links TRBV18 with TRBJ2-6; D uncertain. The CDR3 contains 15 residues. Looked up from germline, CDR1 is KGHSH and CDR2 is LQKENI. The V gene lost 0 bases and the J gene lost 5 bases, with 8 bases spanning the gap. The CDR3 here is CASSPPMSRANVLTF. As DNA, the CDR3 is TGTGCCAGCTCACCACCCATGAGTAGGGCCAACGTCCTGACTTTC.

This clone was picked up a small number of times. The J gene is TRBJ1-2, the V gene TRBV4-3, with D possibly TRBD1 on 5 matching bases. CDR1 LGHNA and CDR2 YSLEER come from the germline V gene. Deletions cut 5 bases from V and 2 bases from J, with 12 bases between. CDR3 length: 14 amino acids. The CDR3 loop is CASSGQGRNYGYTF. CDR3 in DNA: TGCGCCAGCAGCGGTCAGGGCAGGAACTATGGCTACACCTTC.

V gene TRBV7-5 combines with J gene TRBJ2-5; the tabulated D call, TRBD2, remains unverified against the DNA. TRBV7-5 is labeled a pseudogene. This CDR3 has 16 residues. The CDR3 spells CARSLPAGQEPETQYF. CDR3 nucleotide sequence: TGTGCCAGAAGCTTACCGGCGGGGCAGGAGCCAGAGACCCAGTACTTC.

This clone showed up just once. This chain connects TRBV2 to TRBJ2-1; 10 bases agree with TRBD2. V dropped 6 bases and J dropped 3; count of bases not matched to a gene: 8. This CDR3 spans 16 amino acids. Germline V gene sequence: CDR1 SNHLY, CDR2 FYNNEI. The DNA for the CDR3 is TGTGCCAGCAGGGAGCGGGGGGGCTCCAACTACAATGAGCAGTTCTTC. It codes for CASRERGGSNYNEQFF.

This clone was seen more than once but under ten times. CDR3 in amino acids: CASSPNGHLNTGELFF. The DNA for the CDR3 is TGTGCCAGCAGCCCTAATGGGCACTTGAACACCGGGGAGCTGTTTTTT. The chain has TRBV7-2 and TRBJ2-2; the D is unclear. This CDR3 contains 16 residues. CDR1 and CDR2 (germline): SGHTA, FQGNSA. Trimming stripped 5 bases from V and 1 base from J, with 14 bases between.

The chain carries TRBV28 and TRBJ2-3; 8 bases line up with TRBD1. J gave up 4 bases and V 3 bases, and 12 bases lay outside the gene matches. The CDR3 runs 17 residues. Germline V CDR1 and CDR2: MDHEN, SYDVKM. For the CDR3, the DNA is TGTGCCAGCAGTTTCTTGGCCTGGGACAGGTCGGCAGATACGCAGTATTTT. Its protein product is CASSFLAWDRSADTQYF.

This clone is a singleton in its sample. The chain employs TRBV2 and TRBJ1-2; D is unclear. The CDR3 has 16 amino acids. The germline gives CDR1 SNHLY, CDR2 FYNNEI. Trimming removed 5 bases from V and 3 bases from J, with 19 bases in between. The DNA of the CDR3 is TGTGCCAGCAGTCATGTAGTGGGGTTGCGATACTATGGCTACACCTTC. Its translation is CASSHVVGLRYYGYTF.